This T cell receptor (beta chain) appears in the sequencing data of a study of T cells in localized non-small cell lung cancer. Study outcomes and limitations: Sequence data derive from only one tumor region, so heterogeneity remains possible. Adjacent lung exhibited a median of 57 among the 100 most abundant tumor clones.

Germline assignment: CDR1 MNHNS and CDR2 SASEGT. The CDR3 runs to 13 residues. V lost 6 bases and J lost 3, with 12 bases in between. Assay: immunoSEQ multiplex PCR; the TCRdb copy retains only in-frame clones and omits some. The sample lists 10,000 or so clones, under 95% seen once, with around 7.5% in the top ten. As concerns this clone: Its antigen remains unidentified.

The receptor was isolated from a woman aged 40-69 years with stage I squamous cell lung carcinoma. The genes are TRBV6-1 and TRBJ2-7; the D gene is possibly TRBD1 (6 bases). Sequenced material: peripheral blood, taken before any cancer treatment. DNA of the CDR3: TGTGCCAGCAGCCTTCAACAGGGCTACGAGCAGTACTTC. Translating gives CASSLQQGYEQYF.